The T cell receptor beta chain under discussion was sequenced for a study of metastatic and nonmetastatic thyroid tumors. Study-level information: Comparative analysis of repertoires was undertaken across blood and tumor or nodule tissue obtained from malignant and benign thyroid patients. Study-wide results and caveats: Compared with benign nodules, malignant thyroid tumors were reported to have significantly higher TCR beta diversity in both blood and tumor.

Per the original data handling: A distant-metastasis classifier for papillary thyroid cancer was built using CDR3 differences across clinicopathological groups. TCRdb re-called the PCR reads through MiXCR. TCRdb, not the original authors, processed these V and J calls. The table records about 39,000 clones, 16% of them present only once. All patients were untreated before thyroid surgery. This clone was picked up many times. The antigen is not known. V lost 5 bases and J lost 0, with 14 bases in between. CDR3 length equals 16 residues. The V gene's germline CDR1 is LNHDA and CDR2 SQIVND (reference sequence).

The source material was blood. The TCR comes from a female donor with papillary thyroid cancer or a benign thyroid nodule (not recorded which). Some clones in this sample may be carry-over from other donors' samples. The chain recombines TRBV19 with TRBJ1-3; D might be TRBD1 (5 bases). CDR3 in DNA: TGTGCCAGTAGTGCCGGGACGGGCGCCTCTGGAAACACCATATATTTT. This sequence encodes CASSAGTGASGNTIYF.